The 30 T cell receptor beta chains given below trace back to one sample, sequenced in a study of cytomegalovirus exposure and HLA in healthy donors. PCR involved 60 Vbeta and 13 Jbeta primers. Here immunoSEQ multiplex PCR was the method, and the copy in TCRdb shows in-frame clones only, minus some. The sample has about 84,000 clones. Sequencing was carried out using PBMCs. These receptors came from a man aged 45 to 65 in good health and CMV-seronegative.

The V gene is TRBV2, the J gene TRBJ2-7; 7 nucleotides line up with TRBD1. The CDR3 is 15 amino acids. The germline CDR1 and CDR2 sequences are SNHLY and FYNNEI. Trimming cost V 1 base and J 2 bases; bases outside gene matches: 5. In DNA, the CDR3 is TGTGCCAGCAGTGAAGGTGGGACAGACCCCTACGAGCAGTACTTC. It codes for CASSEGGTDPYEQYF.

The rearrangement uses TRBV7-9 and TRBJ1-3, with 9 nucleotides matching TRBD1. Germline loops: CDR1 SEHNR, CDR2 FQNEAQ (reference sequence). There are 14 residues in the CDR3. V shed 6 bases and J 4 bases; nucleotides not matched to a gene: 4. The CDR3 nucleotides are TGTGCCAGCAGGCCCGGGACAGGGGGAAACACCATATATTTT. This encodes CASRPGTGGNTIYF. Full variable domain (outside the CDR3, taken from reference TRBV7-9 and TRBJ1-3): DTGVSQNPRHKITKRGQNVTFRCDPISEHNRLYWYRQTLGQGPEFLTYFQNEAQLEKSRLLSDRFSAERPKGSFSTLEIQRTEQGDSAMYLCASRPGTGGNTIYFGEGSWLTVV.

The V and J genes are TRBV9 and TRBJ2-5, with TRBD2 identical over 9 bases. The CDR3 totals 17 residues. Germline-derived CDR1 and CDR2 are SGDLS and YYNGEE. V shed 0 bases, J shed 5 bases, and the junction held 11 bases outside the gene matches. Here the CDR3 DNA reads TGTGCCAGCAGCGTAGAGAGGCTAGCGGGGCCCACGGAGACCCAGTACTTC. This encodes CASSVERLAGPTETQYF.

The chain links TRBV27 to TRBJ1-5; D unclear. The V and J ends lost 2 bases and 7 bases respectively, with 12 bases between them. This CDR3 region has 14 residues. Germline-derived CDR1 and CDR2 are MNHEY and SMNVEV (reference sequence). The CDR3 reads CASSLEGFGQPQHF. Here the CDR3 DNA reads TGTGCCAGCAGTTTAGAGGGATTCGGGCAGCCCCAGCATTTT.

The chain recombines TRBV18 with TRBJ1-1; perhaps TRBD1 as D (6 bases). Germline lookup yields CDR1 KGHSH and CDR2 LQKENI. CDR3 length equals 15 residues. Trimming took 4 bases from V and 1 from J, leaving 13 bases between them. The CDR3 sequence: CASSLGQMGNTEAFF. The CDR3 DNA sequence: TGTGCCAGCTCACTCGGACAGATGGGGAACACTGAAGCTTTCTTT.

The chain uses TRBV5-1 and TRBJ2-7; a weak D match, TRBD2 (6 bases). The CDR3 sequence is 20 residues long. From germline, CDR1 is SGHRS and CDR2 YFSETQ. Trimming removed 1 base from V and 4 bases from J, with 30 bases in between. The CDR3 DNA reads TGCGCCAGCAGCTTGCGCTCTAGGCTGGAGCGGGTCGGGGCGAGGTACGAGCAGTACTTC. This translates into CASSLRSRLERVGARYEQYF.

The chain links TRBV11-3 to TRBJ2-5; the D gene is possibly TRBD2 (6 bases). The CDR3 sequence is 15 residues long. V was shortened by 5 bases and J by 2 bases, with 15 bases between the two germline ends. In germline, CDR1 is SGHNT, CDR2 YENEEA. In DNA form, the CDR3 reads TGTGCCAGCAGCACGGCTGGAGGGCGTCAAGAGACCCAGTACTTC. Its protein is CASSTAGGRQETQYF.

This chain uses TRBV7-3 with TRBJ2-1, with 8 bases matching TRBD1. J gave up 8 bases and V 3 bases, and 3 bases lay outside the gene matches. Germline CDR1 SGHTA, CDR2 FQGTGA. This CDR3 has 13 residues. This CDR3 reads CASSFRGRDEQFF. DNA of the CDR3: TGTGCCAGCAGCTTCAGGGGGCGAGATGAGCAGTTCTTC.

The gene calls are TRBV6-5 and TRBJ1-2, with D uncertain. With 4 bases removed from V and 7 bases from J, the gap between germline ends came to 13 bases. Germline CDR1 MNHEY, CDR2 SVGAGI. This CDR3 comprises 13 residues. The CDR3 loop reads CASSFIQVSGYTF. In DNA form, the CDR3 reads TGTGCCAGCAGTTTTATCCAGGTCTCTGGCTACACCTTC.

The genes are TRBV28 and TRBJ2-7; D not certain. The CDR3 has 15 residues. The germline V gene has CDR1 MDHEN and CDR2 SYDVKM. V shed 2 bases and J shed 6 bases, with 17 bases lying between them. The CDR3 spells CASSLRQAKGSEQYF. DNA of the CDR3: TGTGCCAGCAGTTTACGGCAGGCCAAAGGTAGCGAGCAGTACTTC. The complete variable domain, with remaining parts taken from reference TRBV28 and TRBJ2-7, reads DVKVTQSSRYLVKRTGEKVFLECVQDMDHENMFWYRQDPGLGLRLIYFSYDVKMKEKGDIPEGYSVSREKKERFSLILESASTNQTSMYLCASSLRQAKGSEQYFGPGTRLTVT.

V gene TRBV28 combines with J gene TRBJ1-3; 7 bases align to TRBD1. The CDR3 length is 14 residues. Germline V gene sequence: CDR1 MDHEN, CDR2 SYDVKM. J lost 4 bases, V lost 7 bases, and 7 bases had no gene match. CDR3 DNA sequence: TGTGCCAGCAATATAGACAGGGTCGGAAACACCATATATTTT. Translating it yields CASNIDRVGNTIYF.

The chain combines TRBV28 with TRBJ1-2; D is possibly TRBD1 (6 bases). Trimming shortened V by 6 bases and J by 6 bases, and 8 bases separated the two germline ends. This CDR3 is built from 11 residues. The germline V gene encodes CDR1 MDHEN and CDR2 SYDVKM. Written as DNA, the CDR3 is TGTGCCAGCAGCTACAGGGATGGCTACACCTTC. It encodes CASSYRDGYTF.

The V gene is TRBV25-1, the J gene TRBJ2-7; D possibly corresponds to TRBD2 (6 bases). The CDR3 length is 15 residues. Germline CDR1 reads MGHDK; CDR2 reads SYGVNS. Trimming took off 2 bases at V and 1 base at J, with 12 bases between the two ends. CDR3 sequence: CASSEPGRGSYEQYF. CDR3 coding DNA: TGTGCCAGCAGTGAACCGGGACGGGGGTCCTACGAGCAGTACTTC.

The CDR3, as DNA: TGTGCCAGCAGCTCTAGGGAGGGGTACACTGAAGCTTTCTTT. Protein product: CASSSREGYTEAFF. The genes are TRBV7-9 and TRBJ1-1, with a possible D match to TRBD1 (5 bases). The CDR3 runs to 14 residues. Trimming shortened V by 4 bases and J by 3 bases, and 12 bases separated the two germline ends. Germline-derived CDR1 and CDR2 are SEHNR and FQNEAQ (reference sequence).

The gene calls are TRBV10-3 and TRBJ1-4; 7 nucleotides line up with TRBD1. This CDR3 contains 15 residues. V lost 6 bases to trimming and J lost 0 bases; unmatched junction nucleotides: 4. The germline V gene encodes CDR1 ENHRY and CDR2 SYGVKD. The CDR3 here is CAISDRDATNEKLFF. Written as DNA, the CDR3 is TGTGCCATCAGCGACAGGGATGCAACTAATGAAAAACTGTTTTTT.

CDR3 nucleotide sequence: TGTGCCAGCAGTTACGGTGTAGGGGGCCAGCCCCAGCATTTT. The encoded protein is CASSYGVGGQPQHF. J is TRBJ1-5 and V is TRBV6-5, with 7 positions matching TRBD1. Germline V lookup: CDR1 MNHEY, CDR2 SVGAGI. The J segment lost 7 bases and the V segment lost 2 bases, leaving 5 bases of the junction unmatched. The CDR3 totals 14 residues.

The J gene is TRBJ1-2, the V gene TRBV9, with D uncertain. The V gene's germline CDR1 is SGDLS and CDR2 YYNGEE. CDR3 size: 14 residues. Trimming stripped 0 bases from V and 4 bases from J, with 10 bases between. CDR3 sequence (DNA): TGTGCCAGCAGCGTAGACCCGTCTAGCTATGGCTACACCTTC. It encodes CASSVDPSSYGYTF.

CDR3 bases: TGTGCCAGCAGCTTATGGGCGGGGGCCTCTTCAGATACGCAGTATTTT. The encoded protein is CASSLWAGASSDTQYF. The J gene is TRBJ2-3, the V gene TRBV7-6; TRBD2 is a possible D gene (7 bases). V lost 2 bases to trimming and J lost 4 bases, with 16 bases between them. The CDR3 extends over 16 amino acids. Per the germline V gene, CDR1 is SGHVS and CDR2 is FNYEAQ.

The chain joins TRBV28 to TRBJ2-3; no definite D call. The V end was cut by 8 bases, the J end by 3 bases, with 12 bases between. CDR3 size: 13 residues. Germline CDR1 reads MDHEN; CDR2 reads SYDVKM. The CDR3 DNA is TGTGCCAGCTACAACCCCCCAACAGATACGCAGTATTTT. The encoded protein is CASYNPPTDTQYF.

CDR3 region: CASSLEGYRTSPTFF. The CDR3 nucleotides read TGTGCCAGCAGCTTGGAGGGATACCGGACTAGTCCGACTTTCTTT. The gene calls are TRBV5-5 and TRBJ1-1; D is ambiguous. The V end was cut by 0 bases, the J end by 12 bases, with 21 bases between. The CDR3 loop spans 15 amino acids. Germline values: CDR1 SGHKS, CDR2 YYEKEE (reference sequence).

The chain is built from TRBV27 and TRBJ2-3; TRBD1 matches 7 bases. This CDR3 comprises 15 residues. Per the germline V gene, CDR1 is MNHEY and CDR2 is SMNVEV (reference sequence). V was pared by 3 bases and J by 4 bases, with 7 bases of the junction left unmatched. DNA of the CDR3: TGTGCCAGCAGTTTCGAGGGCAGGGGGTCAGATACGCAGTATTTT. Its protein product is CASSFEGRGSDTQYF.

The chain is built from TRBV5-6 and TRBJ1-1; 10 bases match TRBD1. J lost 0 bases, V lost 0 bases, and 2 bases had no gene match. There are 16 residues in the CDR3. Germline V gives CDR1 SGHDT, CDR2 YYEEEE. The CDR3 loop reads CASSLAGQGMNTEAFF. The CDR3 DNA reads TGTGCCAGCAGCTTGGCGGGACAGGGGATGAACACTGAAGCTTTCTTT.

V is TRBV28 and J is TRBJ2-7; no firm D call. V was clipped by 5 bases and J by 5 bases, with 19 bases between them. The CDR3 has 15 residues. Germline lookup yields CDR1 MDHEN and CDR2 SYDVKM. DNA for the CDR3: TGTGCCAGCAGTCTCGTGGAGCACAAGGTCCACGAGCAGTACTTC. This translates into CASSLVEHKVHEQYF.

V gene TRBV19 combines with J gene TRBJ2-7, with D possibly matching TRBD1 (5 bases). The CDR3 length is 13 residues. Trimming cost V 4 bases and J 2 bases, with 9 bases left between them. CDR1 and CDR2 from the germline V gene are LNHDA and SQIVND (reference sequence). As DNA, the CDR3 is TGTGCCAGTAGTAACCAGGGCGCCTACGAGCAGTACTTC. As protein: CASSNQGAYEQYF.

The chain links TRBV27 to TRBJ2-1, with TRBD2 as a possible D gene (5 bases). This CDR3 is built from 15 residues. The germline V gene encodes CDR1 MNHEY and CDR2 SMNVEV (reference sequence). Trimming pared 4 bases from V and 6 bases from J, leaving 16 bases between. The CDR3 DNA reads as TGTGCCAGCAGTTCCCCAGCTTCGGGGTTCAATGAGCAGTTCTTC. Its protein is CASSSPASGFNEQFF.

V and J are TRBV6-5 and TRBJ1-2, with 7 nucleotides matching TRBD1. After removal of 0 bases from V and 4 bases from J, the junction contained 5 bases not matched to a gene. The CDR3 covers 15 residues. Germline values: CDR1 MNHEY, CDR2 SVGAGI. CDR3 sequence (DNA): TGTGCCAGCAGTTACTCTCAGACAGGGCCCTATGGCTACACCTTC. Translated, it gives CASSYSQTGPYGYTF.

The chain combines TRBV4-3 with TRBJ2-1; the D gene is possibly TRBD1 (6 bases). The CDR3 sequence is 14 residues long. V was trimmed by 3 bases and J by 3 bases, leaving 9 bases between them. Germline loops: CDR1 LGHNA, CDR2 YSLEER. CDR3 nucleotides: TGCGCCAGCAGCCAGGAGGACAGCTACAATGAGCAGTTCTTC. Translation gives CASSQEDSYNEQFF.

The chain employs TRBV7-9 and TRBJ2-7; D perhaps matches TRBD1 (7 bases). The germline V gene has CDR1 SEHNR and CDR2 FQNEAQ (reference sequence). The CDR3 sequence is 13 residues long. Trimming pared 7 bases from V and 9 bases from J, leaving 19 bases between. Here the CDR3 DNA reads TGTGCCAGCACCCGGGGACAGAGGGACTGGCAGTACTTC. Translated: CASTRGQRDWQYF.

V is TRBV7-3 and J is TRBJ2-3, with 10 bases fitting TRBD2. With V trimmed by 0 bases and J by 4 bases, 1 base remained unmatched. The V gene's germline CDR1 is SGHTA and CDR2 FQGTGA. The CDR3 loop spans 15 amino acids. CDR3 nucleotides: TGTGCCAGCAGCTTAACAGCGGGGGGGCCAGATACGCAGTATTTT. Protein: CASSLTAGGPDTQYF.

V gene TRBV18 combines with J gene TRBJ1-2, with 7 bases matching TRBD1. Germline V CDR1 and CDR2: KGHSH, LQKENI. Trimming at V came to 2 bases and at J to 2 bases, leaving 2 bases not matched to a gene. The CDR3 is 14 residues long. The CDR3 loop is CASSPGQENYGYTF. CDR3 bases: TGTGCCAGCTCACCAGGACAGGAGAACTATGGCTACACCTTC. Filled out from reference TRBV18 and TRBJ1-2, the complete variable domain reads NAGVMQNPRHLVRRRGQEARLRCSPMKGHSHVYWYRQLPEEGLKFMVYLQKENIIDESGMPKERFSAEFPKEGPSILRIQQVVRGDSAAYFCASSPGQENYGYTFGSGTRLTVV.